The 8 T cell receptor beta chains below all came from one sample that was sequenced in a study of pediatric ulcerative colitis. Some clones are missing from TCRdb's copy, which holds only in-frame ones; the method was immunoSEQ multiplex PCR. The sample lists 4,500 to 6,500 clones, roughly 91% occurring once. Sequencing was done on a sample of blood. The origin of the receptors is a girl aged 10-17 years who was a control in a study of pediatric ulcerative colitis.

This sequence joins TRBV19 and TRBJ1-3; D unclear. V shed 3 bases and J shed 3 bases, with 3 bases lying between them. There are 12 residues in the CDR3. Germline lookup yields CDR1 LNHDA and CDR2 SQIVND (reference sequence). CDR3 amino acids: CASSIGGNTIYF. DNA for the CDR3: TGTGCCAGTAGTATCGGTGGAAACACCATATATTTT.

The chain has TRBV18 and TRBJ2-3; no clear D gene. Between the trimmed V and J ends, which lost 1 base and 2 bases, there was a span of 16 bases. There are 17 residues in the CDR3. CDR1 KGHSH and CDR2 LQKENI come from the germline V gene. As DNA, the CDR3 is TGTGCCAGCTCACCACGGGTCGTGGGAAGCTCCACAGATACGCAGTATTTT. Translation: CASSPRVVGSSTDTQYF.

The rearrangement uses TRBV19 and TRBJ1-1; possibly TRBD1 for D (5 bases). V was pared by 3 bases and J by 9 bases, with 11 bases between. This CDR3 region has 12 residues. Germline V CDR1 and CDR2: LNHDA, SQIVND (reference sequence). The CDR3: CASSMGEAQAFF. In DNA form, the CDR3 reads TGTGCCAGTAGTATGGGGGAGGCACAAGCTTTCTTT.

This clone was recorded a few times. This CDR3 reads CASSQDGGAGANVLTF. The CDR3 DNA follows: TGCGCCAGCAGCCAAGATGGGGGGGCTGGGGCCAACGTCCTGACTTTC. The chain combines TRBV4-3 with TRBJ2-6; 7 nucleotides line up with TRBD2. Looked up from germline, CDR1 is LGHNA and CDR2 is YSLEER. This CDR3 is 16 amino acids long. J lost 2 bases, V lost 0 bases, and 1 base had no gene match.

The chain is built from TRBV15 and TRBJ2-1; D could derive from TRBD1 or TRBD2 (5 bases each). This CDR3 region has 17 residues. Germline CDR1 LNHNV, CDR2 YYDKDF (reference sequence). Trimming removed 3 bases from V and 9 bases from J, with 24 bases in between. CDR3 nucleotide sequence: TGTGCCACCAGCAGCCAGTCCCGGGACCTGGTGCATGGTGAGCAGTTCTTC. Translation gives CATSSQSRDLVHGEQFF.

CDR3 DNA sequence: TGTGCCAGTAGCGGGGGACAGTACCAAGAGACCCAGTACTTC. It translates to CASSGGQYQETQYF. V usage is TRBV19 and J usage is TRBJ2-5, with TRBD1 as a possible D gene (7 bases). The CDR3 covers 14 residues. The germline V gene has CDR1 LNHDA and CDR2 SQIVND (reference sequence). The germline V and J ends were trimmed by 6 bases and 0 bases, with 11 bases remaining between them.

This chain links TRBV6-6 with TRBJ2-1, with a tentative D call TRBD2 (6 bases). Germline CDR1 MNHNY, CDR2 SVGAGI (reference sequence). Trimming left V 7 bases short and J 3 bases short, with 13 bases between. This CDR3 spans 14 amino acids. CDR3 nucleotides: TGTGCCAGCAACGTGGCGGGAATCTACAATGAGCAGTTCTTC. Protein product: CASNVAGIYNEQFF.

A few counts support this clone. The V and J genes are TRBV28 and TRBJ1-5; the D gene is possibly TRBD1 (6 bases). Trimming left V 6 bases short and J 0 bases short, with 12 bases between. The CDR3 extends over 15 amino acids. Germline assignment: CDR1 MDHEN and CDR2 SYDVKM. The CDR3 spells CASSPRGYSNQPQHF. The DNA of the CDR3 is TGTGCCAGCAGCCCGAGGGGGTATAGCAATCAGCCCCAGCATTTT. Combining the CDR3 with reference TRBV28 and TRBJ1-5 gives the whole variable domain DVKVTQSSRYLVKRTGEKVFLECVQDMDHENMFWYRQDPGLGLRLIYFSYDVKMKEKGDIPEGYSVSREKKERFSLILESASTNQTSMYLCASSPRGYSNQPQHFGDGTRLSIL.